The T cell receptor beta chain under discussion was sequenced for a study of cytomegalovirus exposure and HLA in healthy donors. Whole-study results and caveats: After further analysis at a later stage, around 17,000 TCR beta sequences were associated with HLA alleles at 0.05 false discovery rate.

The CDR3 contains 13 residues. V gave up 2 bases and J gave up 10 bases, with 14 bases separating them. Germline loops: CDR1 SNHLY, CDR2 FYNNEI. All donors participated as healthy donors of bone marrow. As regards this clone: Its specificity is unknown.

PCR used 60 Vbeta primers and 13 Jbeta primers. Data came from immunoSEQ multiplex PCR; TCRdb stores just in-frame clones and leaves some out. The table lists roughly 230,000 clones, about 77% of them singletons. The V call is TRBV2, the J call TRBJ1-1; D possibly corresponds to TRBD1 (6 bases). The TCR comes from a boy between 10 and 17 years old in good health and CMV-seronegative. The sequenced material came from PBMCs. The CDR3 coding sequence is TGTGCCAGCAGTGAACTGGGCTCAGGGGTAGCTTTCTTT. This codes for CASSELGSGVAFF.